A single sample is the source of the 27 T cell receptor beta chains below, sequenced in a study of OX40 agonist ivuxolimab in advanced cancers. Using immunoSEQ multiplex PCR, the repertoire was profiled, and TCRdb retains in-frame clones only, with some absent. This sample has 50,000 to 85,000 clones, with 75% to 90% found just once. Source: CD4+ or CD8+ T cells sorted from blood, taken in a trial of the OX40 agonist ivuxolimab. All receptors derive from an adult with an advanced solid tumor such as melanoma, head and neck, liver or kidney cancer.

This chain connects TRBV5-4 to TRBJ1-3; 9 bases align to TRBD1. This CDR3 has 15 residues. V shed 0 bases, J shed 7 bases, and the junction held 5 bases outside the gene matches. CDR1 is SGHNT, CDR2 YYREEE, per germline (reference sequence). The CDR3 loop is CASSLAGTGMNTIYF. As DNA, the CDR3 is TGTGCCAGCAGCTTGGCCGGGACAGGGATGAACACCATATATTTT.

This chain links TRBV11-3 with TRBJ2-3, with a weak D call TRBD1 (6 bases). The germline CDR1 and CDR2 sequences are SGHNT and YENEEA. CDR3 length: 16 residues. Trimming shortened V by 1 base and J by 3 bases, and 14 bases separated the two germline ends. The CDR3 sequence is CASSLAGGWGTDTQYF. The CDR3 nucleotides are TGTGCCAGCAGCTTAGCTGGGGGCTGGGGGACAGATACGCAGTATTTT.

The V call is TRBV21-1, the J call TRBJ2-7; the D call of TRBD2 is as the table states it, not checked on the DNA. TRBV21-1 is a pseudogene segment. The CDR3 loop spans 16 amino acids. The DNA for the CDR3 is TGTGCCAGCAGGGGGACTAGCGGGAGGGCCCCGCGTCAGCAGTACTTC. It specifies CASRGTSGRAPRQQYF.

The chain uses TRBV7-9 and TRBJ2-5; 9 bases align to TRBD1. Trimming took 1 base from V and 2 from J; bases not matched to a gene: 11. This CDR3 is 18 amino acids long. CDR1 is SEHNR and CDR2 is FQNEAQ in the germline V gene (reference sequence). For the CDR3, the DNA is TGTGCCAGCAGCTTAGTCACAGGGGGCGCTCCCCTACAAGAGACCCAGTACTTC. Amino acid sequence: CASSLVTGGAPLQETQYF.

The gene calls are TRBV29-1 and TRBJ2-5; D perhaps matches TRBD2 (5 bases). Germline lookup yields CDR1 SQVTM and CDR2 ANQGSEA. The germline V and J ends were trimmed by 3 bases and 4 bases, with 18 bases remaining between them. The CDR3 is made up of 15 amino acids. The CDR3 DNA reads TGCAGCGTTGACGGCTACGAGCGGCCAGGAGAGACCCAGTACTTC. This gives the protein CSVDGYERPGETQYF.

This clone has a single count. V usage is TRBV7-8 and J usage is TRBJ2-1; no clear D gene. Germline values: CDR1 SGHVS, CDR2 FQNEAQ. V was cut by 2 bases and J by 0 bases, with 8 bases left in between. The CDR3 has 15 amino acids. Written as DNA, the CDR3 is TGTGCCAGCAGCTTACATACGAGCTCCTACAATGAGCAGTTCTTC. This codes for CASSLHTSSYNEQFF.

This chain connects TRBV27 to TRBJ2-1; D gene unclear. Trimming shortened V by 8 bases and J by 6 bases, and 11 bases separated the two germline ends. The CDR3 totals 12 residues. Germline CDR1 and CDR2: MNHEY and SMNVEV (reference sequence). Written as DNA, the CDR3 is TGTGCCAGCCGCATACCTAGCAATGAGCAGTTCTTC. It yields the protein CASRIPSNEQFF.

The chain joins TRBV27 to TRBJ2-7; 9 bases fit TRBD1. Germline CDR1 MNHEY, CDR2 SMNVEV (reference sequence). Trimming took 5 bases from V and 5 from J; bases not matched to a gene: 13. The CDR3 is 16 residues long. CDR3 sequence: CASSLQSGTGFDEQYF. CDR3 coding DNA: TGTGCCAGCAGTCTACAATCCGGGACAGGGTTCGACGAGCAGTACTTC.

For the CDR3, the DNA is TGTGCCAGCAGTTTTACTCTAGCGGGGACAGCATACGAGCAGTACTTC. Encoded protein: CASSFTLAGTAYEQYF. This chain connects TRBV27 to TRBJ2-7; TRBD2 aligns across 9 bases. CDR1 and CDR2 from the germline V gene are MNHEY and SMNVEV (reference sequence). The CDR3 has 16 amino acids. V was clipped by 3 bases and J by 4 bases; unmatched bases: 10.

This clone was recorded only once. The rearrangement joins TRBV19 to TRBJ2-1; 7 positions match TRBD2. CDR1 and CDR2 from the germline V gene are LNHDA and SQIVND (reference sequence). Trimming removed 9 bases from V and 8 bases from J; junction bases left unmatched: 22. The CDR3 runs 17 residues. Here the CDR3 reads CARGIGAICGRLDEQFF. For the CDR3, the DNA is TGTGCCAGAGGGATCGGGGCCATTTGCGGGAGATTGGATGAGCAGTTCTTC.

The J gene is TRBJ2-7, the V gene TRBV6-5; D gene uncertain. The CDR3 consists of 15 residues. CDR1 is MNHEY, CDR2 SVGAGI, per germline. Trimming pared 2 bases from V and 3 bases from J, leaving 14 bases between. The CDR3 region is CASSYSPPGVYEQYF. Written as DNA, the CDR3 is TGTGCCAGCAGTTACAGCCCTCCGGGTGTCTACGAGCAGTACTTC.

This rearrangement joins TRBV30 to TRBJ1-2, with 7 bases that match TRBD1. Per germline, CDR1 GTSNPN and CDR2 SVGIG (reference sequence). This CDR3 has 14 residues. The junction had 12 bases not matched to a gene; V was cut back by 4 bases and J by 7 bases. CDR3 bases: TGTGCCTGGACCAGGGGGGGTTTACTCGGTGGCTACACCTTC. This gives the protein CAWTRGGLLGGYTF.

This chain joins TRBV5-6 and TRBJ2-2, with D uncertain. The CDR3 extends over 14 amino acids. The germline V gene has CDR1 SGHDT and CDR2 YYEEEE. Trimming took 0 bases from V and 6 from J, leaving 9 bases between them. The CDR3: CASSLGRVPGELFF. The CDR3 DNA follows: TGTGCCAGCAGCTTGGGTCGGGTACCCGGGGAGCTGTTTTTT. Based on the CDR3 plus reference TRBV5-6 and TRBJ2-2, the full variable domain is DAGVTQSPTHLIKTRGQQVTLRCSPKSGHDTVSWYQQALGQGPQFIFQYYEEEERQRGNFPDRFSGHQFPNYSSELNVNALLLGDSALYLCASSLGRVPGELFFGEGSRLTVL.

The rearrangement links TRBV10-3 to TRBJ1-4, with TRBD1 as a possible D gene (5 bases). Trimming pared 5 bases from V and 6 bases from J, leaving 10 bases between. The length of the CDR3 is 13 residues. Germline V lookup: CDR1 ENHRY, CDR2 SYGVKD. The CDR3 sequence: CAISYDSDEKLFF. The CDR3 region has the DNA TGTGCCATCAGTTACGACAGTGATGAAAAACTGTTTTTT.

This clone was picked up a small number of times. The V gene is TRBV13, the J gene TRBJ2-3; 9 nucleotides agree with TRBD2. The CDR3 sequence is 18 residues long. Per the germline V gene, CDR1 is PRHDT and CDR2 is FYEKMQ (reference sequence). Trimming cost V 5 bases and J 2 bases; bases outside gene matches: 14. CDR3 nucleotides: TGTGCCAGCAGCCTCTTTGAGGTTAGCGGGAGTGTCACAGATACGCAGTATTTT. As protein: CASSLFEVSGSVTDTQYF.

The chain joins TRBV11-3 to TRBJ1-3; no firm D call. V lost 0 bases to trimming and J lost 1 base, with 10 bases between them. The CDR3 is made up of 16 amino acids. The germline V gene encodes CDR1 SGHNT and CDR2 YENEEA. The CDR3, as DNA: TGTGCCAGCAGCTTAGATTCCGGGATTTCTGGAAACACCATATATTTT. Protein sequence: CASSLDSGISGNTIYF.

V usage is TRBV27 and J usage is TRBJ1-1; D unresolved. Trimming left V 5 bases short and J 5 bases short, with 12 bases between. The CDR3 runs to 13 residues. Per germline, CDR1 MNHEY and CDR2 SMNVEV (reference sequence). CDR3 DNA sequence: TGTGCCAGCAGTCCCTCTCGTCGTACTGAAGCTTTCTTT. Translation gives CASSPSRRTEAFF.

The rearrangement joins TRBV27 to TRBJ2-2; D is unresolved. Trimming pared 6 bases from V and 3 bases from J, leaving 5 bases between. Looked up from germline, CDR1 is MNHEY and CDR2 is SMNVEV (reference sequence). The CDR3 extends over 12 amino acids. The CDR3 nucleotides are TGTGCCAGCAGCCCTTACACCGGGGAGCTGTTTTTT. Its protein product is CASSPYTGELFF.

The CDR3 bases are TGTGCCAGCAGTTTCGCCGGCCTGGACCCCTACGAGCAGTACTTC. Translating it yields CASSFAGLDPYEQYF. This chain uses TRBV28 with TRBJ2-7; D is ambiguous. V was cut by 3 bases and J by 2 bases, with 14 bases left in between. Germline V gene sequence: CDR1 MDHEN, CDR2 SYDVKM. CDR3 length: 15 residues. Full variable domain (missing parts from reference TRBV28 and TRBJ2-7): DVKVTQSSRYLVKRTGEKVFLECVQDMDHENMFWYRQDPGLGLRLIYFSYDVKMKEKGDIPEGYSVSREKKERFSLILESASTNQTSMYLCASSFAGLDPYEQYFGPGTRLTVT.

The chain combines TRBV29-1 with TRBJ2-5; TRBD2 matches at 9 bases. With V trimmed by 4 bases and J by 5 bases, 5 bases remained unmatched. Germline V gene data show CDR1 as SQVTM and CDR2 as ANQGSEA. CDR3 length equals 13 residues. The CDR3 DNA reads TGCAGCGTTGCGGCGGGAGGGCTGGAGACCCAGTACTTC. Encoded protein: CSVAAGGLETQYF.

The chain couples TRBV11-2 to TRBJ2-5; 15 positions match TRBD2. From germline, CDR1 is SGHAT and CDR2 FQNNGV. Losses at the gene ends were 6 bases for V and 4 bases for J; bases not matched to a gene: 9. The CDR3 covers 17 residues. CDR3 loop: CASRFNPGLAGGETQYF. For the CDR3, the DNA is TGTGCCAGCAGATTTAATCCGGGACTAGCGGGAGGAGAGACCCAGTACTTC. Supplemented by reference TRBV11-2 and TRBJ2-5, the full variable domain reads EAGVAQSPRYKIIEKRQSVAFWCNPISGHATLYWYQQILGQGPKLLIQFQNNGVVDDSQLPKDRFSAERLKGVDSTLKIQPAKLEDSAVYLCASRFNPGLAGGETQYFGPGTRLLVL.

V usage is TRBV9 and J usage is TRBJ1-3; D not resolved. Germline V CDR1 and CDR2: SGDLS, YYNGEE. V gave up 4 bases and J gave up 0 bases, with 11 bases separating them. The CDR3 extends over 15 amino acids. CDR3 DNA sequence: TGTGCCAGCAGCCCCAACCTAGGCTCTGGAAACACCATATATTTT. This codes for CASSPNLGSGNTIYF.

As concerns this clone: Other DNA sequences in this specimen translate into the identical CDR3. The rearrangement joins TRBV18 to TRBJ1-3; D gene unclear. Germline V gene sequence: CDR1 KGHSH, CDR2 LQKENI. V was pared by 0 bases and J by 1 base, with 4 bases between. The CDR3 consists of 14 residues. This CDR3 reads CASSPPGSGNTIYF. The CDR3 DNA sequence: TGTGCCAGCTCACCACCAGGGTCTGGAAACACCATATATTTT.

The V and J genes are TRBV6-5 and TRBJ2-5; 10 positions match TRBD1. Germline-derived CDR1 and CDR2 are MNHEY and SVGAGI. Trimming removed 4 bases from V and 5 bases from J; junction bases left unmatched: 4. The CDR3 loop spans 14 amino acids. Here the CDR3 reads CASSLGQGKETQYF. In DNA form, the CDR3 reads TGTGCCAGCAGTTTGGGACAGGGGAAGGAGACCCAGTACTTC.

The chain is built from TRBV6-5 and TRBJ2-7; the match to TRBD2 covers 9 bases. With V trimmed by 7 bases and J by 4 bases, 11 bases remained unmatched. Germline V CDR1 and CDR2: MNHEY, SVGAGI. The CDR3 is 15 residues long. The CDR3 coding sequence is TGTGCCAGCACTCAAACCGGGACTAGCCGATACGAGCAGTACTTC. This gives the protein CASTQTGTSRYEQYF.

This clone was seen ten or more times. The CDR3 nucleotides read TGTGCCAGCAGGGACACCTTCGCGAACACCGGGGAGCTGTTTTTT. This sequence encodes CASRDTFANTGELFF. The chain employs TRBV2 and TRBJ2-2, with D possibly TRBD1 on 5 matching bases. This CDR3 region has 15 residues. V lost 6 bases to trimming and J lost 0 bases, with 11 bases between them. Germline lookup yields CDR1 SNHLY and CDR2 FYNNEI.

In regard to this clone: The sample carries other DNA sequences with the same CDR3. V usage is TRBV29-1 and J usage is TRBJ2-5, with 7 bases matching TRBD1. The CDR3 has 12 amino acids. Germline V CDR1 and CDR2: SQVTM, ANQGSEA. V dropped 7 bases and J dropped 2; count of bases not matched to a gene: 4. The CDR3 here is CSAGTAQETQYF. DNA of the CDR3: TGCAGCGCAGGGACAGCACAAGAGACCCAGTACTTC.